Given below is one T cell receptor beta chain in context. The CDR3 runs to 14 residues. V dropped 4 bases and J dropped 3; count of bases not matched to a gene: 6. The V gene's germline CDR1 is SGHTA and CDR2 FQGNSA. This record belongs to a study of T-cell memory formation after mild COVID-19. MiXCR, run by TCRdb on the 5' RACE reads, gives a single entry per CDR3 protein. The sample consists of 450,000 to 650,000 distinct CDR3 sequences, approximately 19% of them appearing once. The gene calls are TRBV7-2 and TRBJ2-7; 7 positions agree with TRBD2. This TCR was sampled from an adult woman who had mild COVID-19 (a few samples of this study predate the infection). Cell type and time point are not known. Sequencing used PBMCs or a T cell subset sorted from them (not recorded which). CDR3 residues: CASSSGLGLYEQYF. The CDR3 DNA follows: TGTGCCAGCAGCTCCGGACTAGGACTCTACGAGCAGTACTTC.